Below, 25 T cell receptor beta chains from the same sample are listed, as sequenced in a study of CD8+CD57+ T cells in acquired aplastic anemia. Both TCR beta VDJ combination and CDR3 sequence profiling were carried out. Genomic DNA was the template for this profiling. TCRdb recomputed calls from the reads with MiXCR, one row per CDR3 protein. The sample carries 150,000 to 200,000 distinct CDR3 sequences, 47% recorded once. By flow cytometry, patients selected for sequencing had shown an expansion of CD8+CD57+ cells. The sample consisted of sorted CD4+, CD8+, or CD8+CD57+ T cells (not recorded which) from PBMCs. The origin of the receptors is a human donor with aplastic anemia.

This rearrangement joins TRBV10-3 to TRBJ1-2; the D gene is possibly TRBD1 (5 bases). The ends were cut back, 10 bases at V and 4 bases at J, with 13 bases in the middle. The CDR3 is made up of 12 amino acids. Germline V gene sequence: CDR1 ENHRY, CDR2 SYGVKD. The CDR3 coding sequence is TGTGCCACCCTTTGGGGCCTCTATGGCTACACCTTC. Translation: CATLWGLYGYTF.

This chain connects TRBV15 to TRBJ1-1, with D unresolved. The CDR3 runs 14 residues. Per germline, CDR1 LNHNV and CDR2 YYDKDF (reference sequence). Trimming removed 0 bases at V and 0 bases at J, with 5 bases between. The CDR3 sequence is CATSRDPMNTEAFF. The CDR3 nucleotides read TGTGCCACCAGCAGAGATCCTATGAACACTGAAGCTTTCTTT. Variable domain in full (rest from reference TRBV15 and TRBJ1-1): DAMVIQNPRYQVTQFGKPVTLSCSQTLNHNVMYWYQQKSSQAPKLLFHYYDKDFNNEADTPDNFQSRRPNTSFCFLDIRSPGLGDTAMYLCATSRDPMNTEAFFGQGTRLTVV.

The table lists this clonotype with many counts. DNA of the CDR3: TGCAGTGCCCGGCCGGATACGAACACCGGGGAGCTGTTTTTT. It yields the protein CSARPDTNTGELFF. The chain couples TRBV20-1 to TRBJ2-2, with D hard to call. Germline-derived CDR1 and CDR2 are DFQATT and SNEGSKA (reference sequence). V lost 6 bases to trimming and J lost 0 bases, with 11 bases between them. The CDR3 sequence is 14 residues long.

The CDR3 DNA follows: TGTGCCAGCAGCGTAGGGGGGGCGAACACTGAAGCTTTCTTT. Translating it yields CASSVGGANTEAFF. The chain uses TRBV9 and TRBJ1-1, with D maybe TRBD1 (6 bases). Germline V CDR1 and CDR2: SGDLS, YYNGEE. The CDR3 is 14 amino acids. Trimming left V 0 bases short and J 1 base short, with 7 bases between.

The chain has TRBV20-1 and TRBJ2-2; 8 nucleotides align to TRBD2. With 1 base clipped from V and 1 base from J, the junction kept 5 bases outside the gene matches. CDR3 length equals 16 residues. The germline V gene encodes CDR1 DFQATT and CDR2 SNEGSKA (reference sequence). CDR3 nucleotides: TGCAGTGCTAGAGCCTTAGCGGGGAAGAACACCGGGGAGCTGTTTTTT. Its translation is CSARALAGKNTGELFF.

There are many counts of this clonotype. The chain carries TRBV19 and TRBJ1-5, with 7 nucleotides matching TRBD1. CDR3 length equals 15 residues. V was pared by 3 bases and J by 6 bases, with 8 bases of the junction left unmatched. From germline, CDR1 is LNHDA and CDR2 SQIVND (reference sequence). This CDR3 reads CASSMGGGGLQPQHF. In DNA, the CDR3 is TGTGCCAGTAGTATGGGGGGAGGGGGCCTTCAGCCCCAGCATTTT.

This clonotype was observed many times. V usage is TRBV20-1 and J usage is TRBJ2-2, with D possibly being TRBD1 (6 bases). Germline V gene sequence: CDR1 DFQATT, CDR2 SNEGSKA (reference sequence). Trimming took 0 bases from V and 0 from J, leaving 11 bases between them. The CDR3 loop spans 16 amino acids. CDR3 DNA sequence: TGCAGTGCTAGAGAAACAGGGTTCGCGAACACCGGGGAGCTGTTTTTT. Amino acid sequence: CSARETGFANTGELFF.

This chain links TRBV15 with TRBJ1-2, with D hard to call. The CDR3 length is 14 residues. The germline gives CDR1 LNHNV, CDR2 YYDKDF (reference sequence). Trimming pared 7 bases from V and 2 bases from J, leaving 14 bases between. CDR3 amino acids: CATTLAGTNYGYTF. The CDR3 nucleotides read TGTGCCACCACCTTAGCCGGCACCAACTATGGCTACACCTTC.

The V gene is TRBV10-3, the J gene TRBJ2-3, with 10 bases that match TRBD2. Germline values: CDR1 ENHRY, CDR2 SYGVKD. The CDR3 extends over 14 amino acids. Unmatched junction bases numbered 8, after V lost 11 bases and J lost 3 bases. CDR3 loop: CAVTGTSVTDTQYF. The CDR3 DNA is TGTGCCGTCACCGGGACTAGCGTTACAGATACGCAGTATTTT.

The chain recombines TRBV20-1 with TRBJ2-3; TRBD2 aligns across 9 bases. The V and J ends lost 1 base and 2 bases, in that order; junction bases with no gene match: 4. This CDR3 is built from 15 residues. The germline V gene has CDR1 DFQATT and CDR2 SNEGSKA (reference sequence). CDR3 in DNA: TGCAGTGCTAGAGGGGTAGCGGGAGCCACAGATACGCAGTATTTT. Residues: CSARGVAGATDTQYF.

The chain couples TRBV10-3 to TRBJ2-5; 7 bases agree with TRBD1. Germline CDR1 is ENHRY and CDR2 is SYGVKD. After removal of 4 bases from V and 1 base from J, the junction contained 6 bases not matched to a gene. The CDR3 extends over 15 amino acids. CDR3 coding DNA: TGTGCCATCAGTGGCAGGACAGGAGGCCAAGAGACCCAGTACTTC. Encoded protein: CAISGRTGGQETQYF.

Note on this clonotype: At one end, the junction sequence differs from germline, possibly due to a read error. The chain has TRBV12-3 or TRBV12-4 and TRBJ1-5; possible D gene TRBD1, 5 bases. The CDR3 covers 15 residues. DNA of the CDR3: TGTGCCAGCAGTTTAGTACAGGATTGCAATCCGCCCCAGCATTTT. Translating gives CASSLVQDCNPPQHF.

This clonotype was seen just once. The CDR3 is CASSRGQGNSSSNQPQHF. DNA for the CDR3: TGTGCCAGCAGCCGGGGACAGGGGAATTCTAGTAGCAATCAGCCCCAGCATTTT. The gene calls are TRBV9 and TRBJ1-5; TRBD1 agrees at 10 bases. The V gene end was trimmed by 4 bases and the J gene end by 0 bases; junction bases not matched to a gene: 10. Germline loops: CDR1 SGDLS, CDR2 YYNGEE. This CDR3 comprises 18 residues.

Note on this clonotype: This may come from a read error, since a much larger clone is one base off. This likely comes from a read error, as the CDR3 has no conserved phenylalanine or tryptophan at its end. The chain carries TRBV3-1 and TRBJ1-1, with unresolved D. V gave up 2 bases and J gave up 0 bases, with 4 bases separating them. This CDR3 spans 13 amino acids. Germline CDR1 is LGHDT and CDR2 is YNNKEL (reference sequence). Here the CDR3 reads CASSQKVNTEAFV. The CDR3 nucleotides read TGTGCCAGCAGCCAAAAAGTGAACACTGAAGCTTTCGTT.

The J gene is TRBJ2-1, the V gene TRBV12-5; D is undetermined. CDR1 and CDR2 from the germline V gene are LGHNT and FRNRAP. The V end lost 7 bases, the J end lost 7 bases, and 11 bases lay between the germline ends. The CDR3 sequence is 12 residues long. DNA for the CDR3: TGTGCTAGTGCCCTTAGCTGGAATGAGCAGTTCTTC. Amino acid sequence: CASALSWNEQFF.

This clonotype was counted ten times or more. This chain uses TRBV29-1 with TRBJ2-1; D gene ambiguous. Germline CDR1 is SQVTM and CDR2 is ANQGSEA. Trimming left V 0 bases short and J 0 bases short, with 12 bases between. The CDR3 contains 16 residues. CDR3 nucleotide sequence: TGCAGCGTTGAAGAAGGCGGCGCCAGCTCCTACAATGAGCAGTTCTTC. Translation gives CSVEEGGASSYNEQFF.

The CDR3: CSVGSRTGGGTEAFF. The CDR3 DNA sequence: TGCAGCGTTGGGTCGAGGACAGGGGGAGGCACTGAAGCTTTCTTT. The chain joins TRBV29-1 to TRBJ1-1; TRBD1 matches 10 bases. CDR1 is SQVTM and CDR2 is ANQGSEA in the germline V gene. The CDR3 spans 15 residues. V trimming: 4 bases; J trimming: 4 bases; junction bases outside the gene matches: 9. Full variable domain (missing parts from reference TRBV29-1 and TRBJ1-1): SAVISQKPSRDICQRGTSLTIQCQVDSQVTMMFWYRQQPGQSLTLIATANQGSEATYESGFVIDKFPISRPNLTFSTLTVSNMSPEDSSIYLCSVGSRTGGGTEAFFGQGTRLTVV.

Turning to this clonotype: Sequence at one end of the junction differs from germline and may be a read error. The chain links TRBV10-3 to TRBJ2-7, with D tentatively TRBD2 (6 bases). In germline, CDR1 is ENHRY, CDR2 SYGVKD. This CDR3 is built from 15 residues. CDR3 amino acids: CASSYHSGSTYEQYF. In nucleotides, the CDR3 is TGTGCCAGCAGTTACCATAGCGGAAGTACCTACGAGCAGTACTTC.

This clonotype came up many times. The CDR3 DNA follows: TGTGCCAGCAACGGGGCGGGGAGGGGAGCCTACGAGCAGTACTTC. It translates to CASNGAGRGAYEQYF. This chain uses TRBV25-1 with TRBJ2-7; 7 bases are a match to TRBD2. This CDR3 has 15 amino acids. From germline, CDR1 is MGHDK and CDR2 SYGVNS. The ends lost 7 bases at V and 2 bases at J; junction bases unmatched: 11.

The V and J genes are TRBV30 and TRBJ2-2; 7 bases align to TRBD2. The CDR3 consists of 15 residues. Trimming took 2 bases from V and 6 from J; bases not matched to a gene: 9. Germline CDR1 GTSNPN, CDR2 SVGIG (reference sequence). This CDR3 is CAWSLWEGPAGELFF. The CDR3 nucleotides are TGTGCCTGGAGTCTCTGGGAGGGCCCCGCCGGGGAGCTGTTTTTT.

CDR3: CASSLGGWSGNTIYF. The CDR3 DNA sequence: TGTGCCAGCAGCTTAGGAGGGTGGTCCGGAAACACCATATATTTT. The chain uses TRBV5-4 and TRBJ1-3, with D uncertain. CDR1 is SGHNT and CDR2 is YYREEE in the germline V gene (reference sequence). Trimming shortened V by 2 bases and J by 4 bases, and 13 bases separated the two germline ends. The CDR3 totals 15 residues. The whole variable domain, filled in from reference TRBV5-4 and TRBJ1-3, reads ETGVTQSPTHLIKTRGQQVTLRCSSQSGHNTVSWYQQALGQGPQFIFQYYREEENGRGNFPPRFSGLQFPNYSSELNVNALELDDSALYLCASSLGGWSGNTIYFGEGSWLTVV.

J is TRBJ1-6 and V is TRBV20-1, with D possibly TRBD1 on 5 matching bases. Germline loops: CDR1 DFQATT, CDR2 SNEGSKA (reference sequence). The germline V and J ends were trimmed by 1 base and 7 bases, with 20 bases remaining between them. The CDR3 contains 17 residues. The DNA for the CDR3 is TGCAGTGCTAGAGCGGGACGCACAACAGTCGGAAATTCACCCCTCCACTTT. Translated: CSARAGRTTVGNSPLHF.

This clonotype was counted once. The chain combines TRBV25-1 with TRBJ1-5; D is unresolved. CDR1 is MGHDK, CDR2 SYGVNS, per germline. CDR3 length: 17 amino acids. The ends were cut back, 8 bases at V and 2 bases at J, with 22 bases in the middle. The DNA for the CDR3 is TGTGCCAGCTCACCGAGGTTTGATGGCGGAGGCAATCAGCCCCAGCATTTT. It translates to CASSPRFDGGGNQPQHF.

There are many counts of this clonotype. The rearrangement uses TRBV3-1 and TRBJ2-6; a weak D match, TRBD1 (5 bases). The germline V and J ends were trimmed by 3 bases and 3 bases, with 15 bases remaining between them. CDR1 is LGHDT and CDR2 is YNNKEL in the germline V gene (reference sequence). The CDR3 loop spans 17 amino acids. This chain's CDR3 is CASSHPTWGGGANVLTF. CDR3 DNA: TGTGCCAGCAGCCACCCGACGTGGGGCGGTGGGGCCAACGTCCTGACTTTC.

There are many counts of this clonotype. This rearrangement joins TRBV20-1 to TRBJ1-4; TRBD1 matches 10 bases. This CDR3 contains 15 residues. The V gene end was trimmed by 3 bases and the J gene end by 5 bases; junction bases not matched to a gene: 6. Looked up from germline, CDR1 is DFQATT and CDR2 is SNEGSKA (reference sequence). The CDR3 bases are TGCAGTGCTAGGGCCGGGACAGGGGACAATGAAAAACTGTTTTTT. It encodes CSARAGTGDNEKLFF.